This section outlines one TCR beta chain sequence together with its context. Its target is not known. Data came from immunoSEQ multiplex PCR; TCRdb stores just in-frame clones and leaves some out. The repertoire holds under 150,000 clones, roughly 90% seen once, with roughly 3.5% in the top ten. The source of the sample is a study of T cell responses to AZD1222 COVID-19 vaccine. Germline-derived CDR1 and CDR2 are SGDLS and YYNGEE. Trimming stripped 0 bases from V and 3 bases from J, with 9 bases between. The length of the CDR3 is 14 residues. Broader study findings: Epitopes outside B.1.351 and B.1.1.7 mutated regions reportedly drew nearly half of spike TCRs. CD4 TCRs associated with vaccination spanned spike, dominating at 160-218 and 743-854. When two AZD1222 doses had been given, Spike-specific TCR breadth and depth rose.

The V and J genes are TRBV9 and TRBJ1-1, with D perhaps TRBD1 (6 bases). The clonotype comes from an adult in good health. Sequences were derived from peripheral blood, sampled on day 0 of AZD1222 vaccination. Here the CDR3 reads CASSVAQGDTEAFF. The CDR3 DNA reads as TGTGCCAGCAGCGTAGCACAGGGTGACACTGAAGCTTTCTTT.